The entry below describes one T cell receptor beta chain. Antigen unknown. Sequencing was performed with immunoSEQ multiplex PCR; in TCRdb, only in-frame clones are kept and a portion is missing. The table shows 27,000 or so clones, with around 75% occurring only once. Before the COVID-19 pandemic, during about 2011-2019, CD4+ T cells were taken from unexposed donors. After 10 to 11 days of culture, CD4+ T cells were isolated. Unexposed-donor CD4+ T cells were probed with SARS-CoV-2 S/N and four cold-coronavirus spikes, cells permitting. Approximately 2 million PBMCs per well were cultured with 9 to 10 IU/ml IL-2. This sample is drawn from a study of CD4 T cells in relation to SARS-CoV-2 and coronaviruses. Study information: After roughly eleven days of antigen culture, PBMC TCR beta CDR3s were sequenced. The negative reference was HIV-1 Nef peptide pool or peptide-free culture.

Trimming took off 6 bases at V and 3 bases at J, with 15 bases between the two ends. This CDR3 has 15 amino acids. Germline V lookup: CDR1 LNHDA, CDR2 SQIVND (reference sequence). Sequencing input: CD4+ T cells from PBMCs, cultured in vitro. This receptor was taken from a human donor in good health. The rearrangement joins TRBV19 to TRBJ2-1; weak D call: TRBD2 (5 bases). The CDR3 spells CASSLDPRDYNEQFF. The CDR3 nucleotides read TGTGCCAGTAGCCTTGACCCTCGGGACTACAATGAGCAGTTCTTC.